These T cell receptor beta chains were read from a single sample in a study of cytomegalovirus exposure and HLA in healthy donors. Profiling relied on immunoSEQ multiplex PCR, and the TCRdb table lists in-frame clones only, not all of them. Of under 250,000 clones listed, around 77% were seen once; the top ten hold nearly 3%. Material for sequencing was PBMCs. Receptor source: a woman aged 25 to 45 in good health and CMV-seronegative. CDR3s include the opening cysteine and the closing phenylalanine or tryptophan. A D gene is named only where the DNA matches it firmly. Clone size appears in some rows only: once, few, many, or a class for an expanded clone.

-,TRBV4-1,17,TRBD1,TRBJ1-1,CASSQKGTGGGGTEAFF,TGCGCCAGCAGCCAGAAGGGGACAGGGGGAGGGGGCACTGAAGCTTTCTTT
few,TRBV5-4,14,-,TRBJ1-1,CASSFGQSNTEAFF,TGTGCCAGCAGCTTTGGCCAGTCGAACACTGAAGCTTTCTTT
-,TRBV5-8,15,-,TRBJ2-7,CASSLGARGWSEQYF,TGTGCCAGCAGCTTGGGGGCCAGGGGTTGGTCCGAGCAGTACTTC
-,TRBV2,14,-,TRBJ2-2,CASSASANTGELFF,TGTGCCAGCAGTGCTAGCGCGAACACCGGGGAGCTGTTTTTT
-,TRBV28,15,-,TRBJ2-2,CASSSPGGGTGELFF,TGTGCCAGCAGTTCCCCCGGGGGAGGCACCGGGGAGCTGTTTTTT
few,TRBV2,14,-,TRBJ2-2,CATAGAPLTGELFF,TGTGCCACCGCGGGGGCCCCACTCACCGGGGAGCTGTTTTTT
-,TRBV4-1,16,-,TRBJ2-3,CASSQERGGTRDTQYF,TGCGCCAGCAGCCAAGAACGAGGCGGGACCAGGGATACGCAGTATTTT
-,TRBV19,14,TRBD2,TRBJ2-1,CASSPFIAGDEQFF,TGTGCCAGTAGCCCCTTCATAGCGGGAGATGAGCAGTTCTTC
-,TRBV7-8,15,TRBD1,TRBJ2-7,CASSLVGVTGEEQYF,TGTGCCAGCAGCTTAGTCGGAGTGACAGGGGAAGAGCAGTACTTC
-,TRBV7-9,15,-,TRBJ2-1,CASSPPQGTRNEQFF,TGTGCCAGCAGCCCACCCCAGGGGACGCGGAATGAGCAGTTCTTC
-,TRBV5-1,14,-,TRBJ1-2,CASSKQDVNYGYTF,TGCGCCAGCAGCAAACAGGACGTAAACTATGGCTACACCTTC
-,TRBV9,17,-,TRBJ1-2,CASSVGLRTGANYGYTF,TGTGCCAGCAGCGTAGGCTTAAGGACGGGAGCTAACTATGGCTACACCTTC
-,TRBV29-1,18,TRBD2,TRBJ2-7,CSVRGLAGNQGILYEQYF,TGCAGCGTTCGCGGACTAGCGGGAAACCAAGGGATTCTCTACGAGCAGTACTTC
-,TRBV18,12,-,TRBJ1-2,CASSTPGYGYTF,TGTGCCAGCTCAACGCCAGGCTATGGCTACACCTTC
-,TRBV11-3,13,-,TRBJ2-7,CASSLTGLHEQYF,TGTGCCAGCAGCTTGACAGGTCTCCACGAGCAGTACTTC
-,TRBV2,14,-,TRBJ1-6,CASSSRRRDSPLHF,TGTGCCAGCAGCTCGAGACGACGGGATTCACCCCTCCACTTT
-,TRBV5-1,12,-,TRBJ2-7,CASSLQADEQYF,TGCGCCAGCAGCTTACAGGCCGACGAGCAGTACTTC
-,TRBV4-2,17,-,TRBJ2-4,CASSQEGRVLAKNIQYF,TGTGCCAGCAGCCAAGAAGGCAGGGTTCTAGCCAAAAACATTCAGTACTTC
-,TRBV7-7,15,TRBD1,TRBJ1-4,CASSALRGRWEKLFF,TGTGCCAGCAGCGCGCTGAGGGGGCGATGGGAAAAACTGTTTTTT
-,TRBV5-1,15,-,TRBJ2-7,CASSLTGDSPYEQYF,TGCGCCAGCAGCTTAACGGGGGACAGTCCCTACGAGCAGTACTTC
once,TRBV6-5,15,TRBD1,TRBJ1-2,CASSYFRDRGDGYTF,TGTGCCAGCAGTTACTTCCGGGACAGGGGAGACGGCTACACCTTC
-,TRBV18,15,-,TRBJ2-3,CASSPGAGAPDTQYF,TGTGCCAGCTCACCGGGGGCGGGAGCACCAGATACGCAGTATTTT
-,TRBV9,14,TRBD1,TRBJ1-1,CASSVTGGETEAFF,TGTGCCAGCAGCGTTACAGGGGGCGAGACTGAAGCTTTCTTT
-,TRBV6-1,14,-,TRBJ2-5,CASTFLGAQETQYF,TGTGCCAGCACTTTCCTAGGGGCCCAAGAGACCCAGTACTTC
once,TRBV6-5,14,-,TRBJ1-2,CASSYNREYDGYTF,TGTGCCAGCAGTTACAACAGGGAATATGATGGCTACACCTTC
few,TRBV4-1,15,TRBD1,TRBJ2-1,CASSRDGTGYNEQFF,TGCGCCAGCAGCCGAGACGGGACAGGGTACAATGAGCAGTTCTTC
-,TRBV18,13,-,TRBJ1-5,CASSSPSGQPQHF,TGTGCCAGCTCCTCGCCTTCGGGGCAGCCCCAGCATTTT
-,TRBV7-9,14,-,TRBJ1-4,CASTAGPTNEKLFF,TGTGCCAGCACTGCAGGTCCAACTAATGAAAAACTGTTTTTT
-,TRBV13,16,-,TRBJ1-4,CASSIQGIPANEKLFF,TGTGCCAGCAGCATTCAGGGAATTCCGGCTAATGAAAAACTGTTTTTT